This T cell receptor (beta chain) derives from a study of cytomegalovirus exposure and HLA in healthy donors. The CDR3 sequence is 15 residues long. V lost 3 bases to trimming and J lost 3 bases; unmatched junction nucleotides: 4. Germline V CDR1 and CDR2: MGHRA, YSYEKL. Separate from the roughly 670-subject first cohort, the approximately 120-subject validation cohort was the one that the donors belonged to. Some clones are missing from TCRdb's copy, which holds only in-frame ones; the method was immunoSEQ multiplex PCR. The top ten hold more than 0.8% of the sample, which has roughly 350,000 clones, roughly 88% seen once. Study-level points and caveats: The classifier, whose performance was assessed in both the original and validation cohorts, reportedly diagnosed cytomegalovirus status with high specificity and sensitivity. Most TCR sequences were seen very rarely across donors, but some public TCRs occurred in many. Investigators reported 150 to 200 TCR beta chains as tied to cytomegalovirus.

Note on this clone: Its antigen is still unknown.

Sequenced material: PBMCs. The TCR was taken from a woman younger than 35 in good health and CMV-seronegative. J is TRBJ2-2 and V is TRBV4-1, with 7 bases lining up with TRBD2. In nucleotides, the CDR3 is TGCGCCAGCAGCCATGGACTAGGGGACACCGGGGAGCTGTTTTTT. Its translation is CASSHGLGDTGELFF.